This T cell receptor (beta chain) was recovered during a study of T cell responses to AZD1222 COVID-19 vaccine. V shed 5 bases and J 1 base; nucleotides not matched to a gene: 8. Germline-derived CDR1 and CDR2 are MNHNY and SVGAGI (reference sequence). CDR3 size: 17 residues. Study-level points and caveats: Mostly white British, mostly female donors; authors suggested clonal diversity may be underestimated. Distributed over spike, vaccine-associated CD4 TCRs predominated at 160-218 and 743-854.

Note on this clone: Its antigen is not known.

Clones were sequenced by immunoSEQ multiplex PCR, and TCRdb holds only the in-frame ones, with some missing. The sample lists over 200,000 clones; less than 95% were seen once. The receptor was derived from an adult who received the MenACWY meningococcal vaccine as a control. The rearrangement links TRBV6-6 to TRBJ1-2, with 12 positions matching TRBD1. The material sequenced was peripheral blood, taken 28 days after the second dose of the MenACWY control vaccine. The CDR3 sequence: CASSLLGDRGRNYGYTF. The CDR3 DNA follows: TGTGCCAGCAGTCTATTAGGGGACAGGGGGCGTAACTATGGCTACACCTTC.